Here is one T cell receptor (beta chain) with its context. Its antigen is undetermined. The data were obtained in a study of T cell responses to AZD1222 COVID-19 vaccine. Study-wide background: The study pooled second doses at about 4 or about 12 weeks.

The protocol was immunoSEQ multiplex PCR, while the TCRdb copy is restricted to in-frame clones and leaves out a portion. Here the sample spans fewer than 150,000 clones, roughly 91% being singletons. Germline values: CDR1 SQVTM, CDR2 ANQGSEA. The CDR3 loop spans 14 amino acids. V lost 4 bases and J lost 0, with 10 bases in between. Study-wide results and limits: Seropositivity was recorded at baseline in only 6 or 7 AZD1222 recipients. Nearly half of spike-specific TCRs reportedly target variant regions that are unmutated in the B.1.351 and B.1.1.7 variants.

This rearrangement joins TRBV29-1 to TRBJ1-3; D ambiguous. This material consisted of peripheral blood, taken on day 0 of AZD1222 vaccination. The sequence was obtained from an adult in good health. The CDR3 reads CSVGLSSSGNTIYF. CDR3 coding DNA: TGCAGCGTTGGGCTATCAAGCTCTGGAAACACCATATATTTT.